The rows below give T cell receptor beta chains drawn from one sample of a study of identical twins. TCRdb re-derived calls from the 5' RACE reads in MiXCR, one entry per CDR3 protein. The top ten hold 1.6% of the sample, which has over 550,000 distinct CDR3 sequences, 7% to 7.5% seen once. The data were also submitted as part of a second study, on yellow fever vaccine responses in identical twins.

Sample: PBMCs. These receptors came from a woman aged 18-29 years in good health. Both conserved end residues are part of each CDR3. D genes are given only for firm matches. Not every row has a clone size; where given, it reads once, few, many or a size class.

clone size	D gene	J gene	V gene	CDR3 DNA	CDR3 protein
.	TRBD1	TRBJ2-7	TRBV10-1	TGCGCCAGCAGCCCGGGACAGAGACCTTACGAGCAGTACTTC	CASSPGQRPYEQYF
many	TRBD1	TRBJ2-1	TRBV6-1	TGTGCCAGCAGTACACCGACAGGGCGTAACAATGAGCAGTTCTTC	CASSTPTGRNNEQFF
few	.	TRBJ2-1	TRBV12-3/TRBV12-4	TGTGCCAGCAATAGGGCCCCGCCGGGCAATGAGCAGTTCTTC	CASNRAPPGNEQFF
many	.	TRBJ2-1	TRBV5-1	TGCGCCAGCAGCTTAGAGTCCGGGATCAATGAGCAGTTCTTC	CASSLESGINEQFF
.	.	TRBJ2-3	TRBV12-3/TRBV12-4	TGTGCCAGCAGTTTCAGGGATCACACAGATACGCAGTATTTT	CASSFRDHTDTQYF
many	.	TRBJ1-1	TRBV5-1	TGCGCCAGCAGCTTGTCCGGGATGAACACTGAAGCTTTCTTT	CASSLSGMNTEAFF
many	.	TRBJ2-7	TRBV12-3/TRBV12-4	TGTGCCAGCACACCCCGGGCAGGGCCCTACGAGCAGTACTTC	CASTPRAGPYEQYF
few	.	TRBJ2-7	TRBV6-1	TGTGCCAGCAGACGTAACCGGGACTCCCACGAGCAGTACTTC	CASRRNRDSHEQYF
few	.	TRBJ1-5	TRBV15	TGTGCCACCAGCACGGGCGGGGGAGTGATCCAGCCCCAGCATTTT	CATSTGGGVIQPQHF
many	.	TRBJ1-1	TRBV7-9	TGTGCCAGCAGCTTAGGCAGGGTCGGAACTGAAGCTTTCTTT	CASSLGRVGTEAFF
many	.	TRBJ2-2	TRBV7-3	TGTGCCAGCAGCTTAGACTGGGCTGGGGAGCTGTTTTTT	CASSLDWAGELFF
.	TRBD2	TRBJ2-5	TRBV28	TGTGCCAGCAGTTTAGGACTAGCGGGGAACCAAGAGACCCAGTACTTC	CASSLGLAGNQETQYF
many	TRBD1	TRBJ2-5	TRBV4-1	TGCGCCAGCAGCCAAAACCCGGGACAGGGTCAAGAGACCCAGTACTTC	CASSQNPGQGQETQYF
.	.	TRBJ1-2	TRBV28	TGTGCCAGCAGTTTATCGTACTATGGCTACACCTTC	CASSLSYYGYTF
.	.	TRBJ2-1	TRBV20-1	TGCAGTCCTGGGCAGGGCAGATACAATGAGCAGTTCTTC	CSPGQGRYNEQFF
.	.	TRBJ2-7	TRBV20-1	TGCAGTGCTAGAAATCCGGCCGCGCTCCGCTCCTACGAGCAGTACTTC	CSARNPAALRSYEQYF
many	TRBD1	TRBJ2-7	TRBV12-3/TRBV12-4	TGTGCCAGCAGTTTAGCGACAGGGCCGACCTCCTACGAGCAGTACTTC	CASSLATGPTSYEQYF
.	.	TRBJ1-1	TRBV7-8	TGTGCCAGCAGCTTAGTGGTCAGGGCAGAGGAAGCTTTCTTT	CASSLVVRAEEAFF
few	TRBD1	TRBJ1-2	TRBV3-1	TGTGCCAGCAGCGCCCGACAGGGAGTTCATGGCTACACCTTC	CASSARQGVHGYTF
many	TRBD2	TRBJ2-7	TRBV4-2	TGTGCCAGCAGCCAAGAATTTGCGGGCGGGAGATGGTGGGAGCAGTACTTC	CASSQEFAGGRWWEQYF
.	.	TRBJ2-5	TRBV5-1	TGCGCCAGCAGCCCGGGAGTTCGGGGGGAGACCCAGTACTTC	CASSPGVRGETQYF
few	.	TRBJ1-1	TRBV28	TGTGCCAGCAGTTTCCGACGAACGAACACTGAAGCTTTCTTT	CASSFRRTNTEAFF
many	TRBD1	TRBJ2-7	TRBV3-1	TGTGCCAGCAGCCCAACAATCGACAGGGCCAGGGAGCAGTACTTC	CASSPTIDRAREQYF
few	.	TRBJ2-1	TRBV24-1	TGTGCCACCAGTGATGCCCCATGGGGGAATGAGCAGTTCTTC	CATSDAPWGNEQFF
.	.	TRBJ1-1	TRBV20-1	TGCAGTGTAGGGGCGCCGACTGAAGCTTTCTTT	CSVGAPTEAFF
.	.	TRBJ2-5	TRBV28	TGTGCCAGCAGTTCTTTCGGGACACCCCAAGAGACCCAGTACTTC	CASSSFGTPQETQYF
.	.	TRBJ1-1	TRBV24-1	TGTGCCACCAGTGACCAAGGGAACACTGAAGCTTTCTTT	CATSDQGNTEAFF
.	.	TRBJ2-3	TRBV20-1	TGCAGTGCTAGAGATCCCAGGGCGGGCCCAACCCCAGATACGCAGTATTTT	CSARDPRAGPTPDTQYF
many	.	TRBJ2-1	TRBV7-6	TGTGCCAGCAGCTTAGCCGGGGTTGGGGACAATGAGCAGTTCTTC	CASSLAGVGDNEQFF
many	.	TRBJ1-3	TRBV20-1	TGCAGTGCTAGTGCAGGAAACACCATATATTTT	CSASAGNTIYF
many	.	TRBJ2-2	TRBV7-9	TGTGCCAGCAGCTCCTACGACGAGAACACCGGGGAGCTGTTTTTT	CASSSYDENTGELFF
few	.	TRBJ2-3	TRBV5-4	TGTGCCAGCAGCGGTCGTGGATTAGATACGCAGTATTTT	CASSGRGLDTQYF
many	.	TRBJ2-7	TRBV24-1	TGTGCCACCAGTGATTCAGCAGCCTCCTACGAGCAGTACTTC	CATSDSAASYEQYF
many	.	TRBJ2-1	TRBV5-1	TGCGCCAGCAGCTTCACAGCAGTTTCTGAGCAGTTCTTC	CASSFTAVSEQFF
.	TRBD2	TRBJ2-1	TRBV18	TGTGCCAGCTCACCAGGGACTAGCGGTCAGTTCTTC	CASSPGTSGQFF
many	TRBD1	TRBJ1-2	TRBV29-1	TGCAGCGTGGCCGGGACAGCTGCTAACTATGGCTACACCTTC	CSVAGTAANYGYTF
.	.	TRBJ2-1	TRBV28	TGTGCCAGCAGCCCGGGGGAAGTTAATGAGCAGTTCTTC	CASSPGEVNEQFF
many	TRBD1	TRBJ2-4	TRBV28	TGTGCCAGCAGTTTCGAAGGGGGCCAAAACATTCAGTACTTC	CASSFEGGQNIQYF
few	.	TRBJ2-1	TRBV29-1	TGCGGCTTCAAGCGCGGGACAGAAAAATACAATGAGCAGTTCTTC	CGFKRGTEKYNEQFF
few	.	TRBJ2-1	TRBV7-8	TGTGCCAGCAGCTGGGGGCTTTCCGATGAGCAGTTCTTC	CASSWGLSDEQFF
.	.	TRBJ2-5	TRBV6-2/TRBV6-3	TGTGCCAGCAGTTATCCGAAGGGAGCACAAGAGACCCAGTACTTC	CASSYPKGAQETQYF
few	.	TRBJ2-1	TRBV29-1	TGCAGCGCGGGGGATGGACTGAATGAGCAGTTCTTC	CSAGDGLNEQFF
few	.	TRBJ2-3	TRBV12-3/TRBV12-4	TGTGCCAGCAGTTTTGTAAGCACAGATACGCAGTATTTT	CASSFVSTDTQYF
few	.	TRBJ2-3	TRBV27	TGTGCCAGCAGATGGGGCGGGCTTTACACAGATACGCAGTATTTT	CASRWGGLYTDTQYF
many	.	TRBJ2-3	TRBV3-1	TGTGCCAGCAGCCAAGGCCTAGTCACAGATACGCAGTATTTT	CASSQGLVTDTQYF
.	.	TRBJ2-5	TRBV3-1	TGTGCCAGCAGCCAAGCATTAGCGGTAGAGACCCAGTACTTC	CASSQALAVETQYF
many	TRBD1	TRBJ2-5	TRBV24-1	TGTGCCACCAGTGCGAATCTCGGGACAGGGGTTCAAGAGACCCAGTACTTC	CATSANLGTGVQETQYF
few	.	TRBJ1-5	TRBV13	TGTGCCAGCAGCTTCAGGCAGGATAGCAATCAGCCCCAGCATTTT	CASSFRQDSNQPQHF
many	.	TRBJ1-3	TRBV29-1	TGCAGCGTTTATCTCCGGTACTCTGGAAACACCATATATTTT	CSVYLRYSGNTIYF
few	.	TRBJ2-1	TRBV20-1	TGCAGTGCTAGAGATTTGCGTCAGTTCTTC	CSARDLRQFF
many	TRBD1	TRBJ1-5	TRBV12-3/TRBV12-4	TGTGCCAGCAGTTTAGGACAGGGCTTCAATCAGCCCCAGCATTTT	CASSLGQGFNQPQHF
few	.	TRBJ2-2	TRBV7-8	TGTGCCAGCAGCTTTTCCGATTTGGGCGGGGAGCTGTTTTTT	CASSFSDLGGELFF
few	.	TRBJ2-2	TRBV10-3	TGTGCCATCAGTGAGTCGACGGACCCGGGCGGGGAGCTGTTTTTT	CAISESTDPGGELFF
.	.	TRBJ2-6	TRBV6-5	TGTGCCAGCAGATTACAGGGAGCTGGGGCCAACGTCCTGACTTTC	CASRLQGAGANVLTF
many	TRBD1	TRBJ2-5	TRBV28	TGTGCCAGCAGTTCCCCGGGGACAGGGGGAGAGACCCAGTACTTC	CASSSPGTGGETQYF
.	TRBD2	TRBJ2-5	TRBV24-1	TGTGCCACCAGTGATTTAGGTGGAGCGGGAGGGCAAGAGACCCAGTACTTC	CATSDLGGAGGQETQYF
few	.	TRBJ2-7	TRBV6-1	TGTGCCAGCCAAACACGGGGGAGTGGTTACGAGCAGTACTTC	CASQTRGSGYEQYF
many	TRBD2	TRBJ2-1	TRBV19	TGTGCCAGTACGTCTAGCGGGAGCTCCTACAATGAGCAGTTCTTC	CASTSSGSSYNEQFF
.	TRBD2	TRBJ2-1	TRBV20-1	TGCAGTGCTTGGGGAAGGACTAGCGGAAACAATGAGCAGTTCTTC	CSAWGRTSGNNEQFF
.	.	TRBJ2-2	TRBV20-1	TGCAGTGCTAGAGATTTGTTGGCCGGGACACCCTCCACCGGGGAGCTGTTTTTT	CSARDLLAGTPSTGELFF